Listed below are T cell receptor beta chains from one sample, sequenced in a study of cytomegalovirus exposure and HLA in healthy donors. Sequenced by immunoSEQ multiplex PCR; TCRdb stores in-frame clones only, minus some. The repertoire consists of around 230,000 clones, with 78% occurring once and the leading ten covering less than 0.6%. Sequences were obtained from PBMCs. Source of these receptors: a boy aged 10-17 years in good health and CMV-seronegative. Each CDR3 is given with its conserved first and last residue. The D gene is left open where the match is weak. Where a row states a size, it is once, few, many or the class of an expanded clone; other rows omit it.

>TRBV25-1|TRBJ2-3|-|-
TGTGCCAGCAGTGAAGGAGGGTGGCCCACAGATACGCAGTATTTT
CASSEGGWPTDTQYF
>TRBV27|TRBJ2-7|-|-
TGTGCCAGCAGTTTGGCTAGTGTGGACGAGCAGTACTTC
CASSLASVDEQYF
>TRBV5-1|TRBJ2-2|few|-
TGCGCCAGCAGCTCCACTGGCAGGGACACCGGGGAGCTGTTTTTT
CASSSTGRDTGELFF
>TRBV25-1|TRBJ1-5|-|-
TGTGCCACCACCAACGGCGGGTGCCAGCCCCAGCATTTT
CATTNGGCQPQHF
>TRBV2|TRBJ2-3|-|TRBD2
TGTGCCAGCAGTGAGACTAGCGGGGGGGAACTAGATACGCAGTATTTT
CASSETSGGELDTQYF
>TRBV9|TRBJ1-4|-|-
TGTGCCAGCCAACGGGACATTGGTGAAAAACTGTTTTTT
CASQRDIGEKLFF
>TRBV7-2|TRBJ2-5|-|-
TGTGCCAGCAGTCGGGGTCAAGAGACCCAGTACTTC
CASSRGQETQYF
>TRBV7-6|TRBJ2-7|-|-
TGTGCCAGCAGCTTAGTTTTGGGTGGGAGCTCCTACGAGCAGTACTTC
CASSLVLGGSSYEQYF
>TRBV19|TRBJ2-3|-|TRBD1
TGTGCCAGTAGTCTCCCACAGGGGGCGAACACAGATACGCAGTATTTT
CASSLPQGANTDTQYF
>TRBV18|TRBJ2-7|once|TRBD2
TGTGCCAGCTCACCGAATCTAAGCGGGAGGGGTGACGAGCAGTACTTC
CASSPNLSGRGDEQYF
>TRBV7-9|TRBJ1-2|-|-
TGTGCCAGCAGCTTGCCTACAGGGCAGTCCTATGGCTACACCTTC
CASSLPTGQSYGYTF
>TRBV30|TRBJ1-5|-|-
TGTGCCTGGAATAACTATAGCAATCAGCCCCAGCATTTT
CAWNNYSNQPQHF
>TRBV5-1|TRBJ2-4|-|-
TGCGCCAGCAGCGAAGGGGGTGGGAAAAACATTCAGTACTTC
CASSEGGGKNIQYF
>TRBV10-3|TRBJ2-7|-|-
TGTGCCATCAGTGACCCCGTGAGGGTAAGCTCCTACGAGCAGTACTTC
CAISDPVRVSSYEQYF
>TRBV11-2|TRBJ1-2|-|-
TGTGCCAGCAGCTCCAATTTCCCTGGCTACACCTTC
CASSSNFPGYTF
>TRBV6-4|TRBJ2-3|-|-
TGTGCCAGCAGTGACCCCCGGTCTGGAGCAGATACGCAGTATTTT
CASSDPRSGADTQYF
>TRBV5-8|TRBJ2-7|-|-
TGTGCCAGCAGCTTCAGGGGCGCCTACGAGCAGTACTTC
CASSFRGAYEQYF
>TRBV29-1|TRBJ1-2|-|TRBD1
TGCAGCGTTGCCGGGACAGGGTTTGGGGCTGGCTACACCTTC
CSVAGTGFGAGYTF
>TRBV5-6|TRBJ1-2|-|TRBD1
TGTGCCAGCCAATTACAGGGGGGATATGGCTACACCTTC
CASQLQGGYGYTF
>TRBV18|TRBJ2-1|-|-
TGTGCCAGCTCTCCCGACGGAGCCAGACCCTCCAATGAGCAGTTCTTC
CASSPDGARPSNEQFF
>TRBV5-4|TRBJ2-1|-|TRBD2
TGTGCCAGCAGCTTGGGACTAGCGGGGACTTACAATGAGCAGTTCTTC
CASSLGLAGTYNEQFF
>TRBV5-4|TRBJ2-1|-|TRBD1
TGTGCCAGCAGCCTGAGGCCTCGACAGGGCGTCAACAATGAGCAGTTCTTC
CASSLRPRQGVNNEQFF
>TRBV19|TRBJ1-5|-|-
TGTGCCAGTAGCATCCAGGGGATAGGTGATCAGCCCCAGCATTTT
CASSIQGIGDQPQHF
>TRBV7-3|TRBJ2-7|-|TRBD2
TGTGCCAGCAGCCGGGGGGGCACAGAGGACGAGCAGTACTTC
CASSRGGTEDEQYF
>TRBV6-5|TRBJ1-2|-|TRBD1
TGTGCCAGCAGAGGTGTGGGACAGAACTATGGCTACACCTTC
CASRGVGQNYGYTF
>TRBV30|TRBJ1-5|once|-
TGTGCCTGGAGTGGGACACTTAGCAATCAGCCCCAGCATTTT
CAWSGTLSNQPQHF
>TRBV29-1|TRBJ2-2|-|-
TGCAGCGTTAGTCCCCCTTCGCGGGGAAACACCGGGGAGCTGTTTTTT
CSVSPPSRGNTGELFF
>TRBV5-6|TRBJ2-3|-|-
TGTGCCAGCAGCTCCGGGACAGATACGCAGTATTTT
CASSSGTDTQYF
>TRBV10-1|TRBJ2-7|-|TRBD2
TGCGCCAGCCGTCCGGGACTACCAGGCGAGCAGTACTTC
CASRPGLPGEQYF
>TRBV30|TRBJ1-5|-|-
TGTGCCTGGGAAGGAGGGGCAGATCAGCCCCAGCATTTT
CAWEGGADQPQHF
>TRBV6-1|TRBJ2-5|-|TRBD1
TGTGCCAGCAGCTTCGACAGGGAAGAGACCCAGTACTTC
CASSFDREETQYF
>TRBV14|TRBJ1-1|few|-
TGTGCCAGCAGCCAAGGGTGGGTCCGGGATGAAGCTTTCTTT
CASSQGWVRDEAFF
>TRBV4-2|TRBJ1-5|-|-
TGTGCCAGCAGCCAAGATTCAGGAAGCAATCAGCCCCAGCATTTT
CASSQDSGSNQPQHF
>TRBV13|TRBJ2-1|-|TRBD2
TGTGCCAGCAGTTCCCCGGGACTACTCCAAAATGAGCAGTTCTTC
CASSSPGLLQNEQFF
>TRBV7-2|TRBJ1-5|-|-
TGTGCCAGCAGCCCCCTGGGAGGAAGCTATAGCAATCAGCCCCAGCATTTT
CASSPLGGSYSNQPQHF
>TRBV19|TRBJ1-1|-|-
TGTGCCAGTAGTCTGCGACAAGTGAACACTGAAGCTTTCTTT
CASSLRQVNTEAFF
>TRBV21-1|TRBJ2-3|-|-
TGTGCCAGCAGCAAAGGGGGGCGAGATACGCAGTATTTT
CASSKGGRDTQYF
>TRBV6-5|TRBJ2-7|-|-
TGTGCCAGCAACAGACGGGGCTCCTACGAGCAGTACTTC
CASNRRGSYEQYF
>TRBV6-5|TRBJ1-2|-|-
TGTGCCAGCAGACCTCACGACAGGCCCTATGGCTACACCTTC
CASRPHDRPYGYTF
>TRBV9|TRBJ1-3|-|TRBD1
TGTGCCAGCCAGGGACAGGGAGAAGTTCAAAACACCATATATTTT
CASQGQGEVQNTIYF
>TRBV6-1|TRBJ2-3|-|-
TGTGCCAGCAGTGAACGACGACAGGTAACGCGAGATACGCAGTATTTT
CASSERRQVTRDTQYF
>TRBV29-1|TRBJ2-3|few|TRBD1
TGCAGCGTTTCCGGACAGGGCCCGTTCACAGATACGCAGTATTTT
CSVSGQGPFTDTQYF
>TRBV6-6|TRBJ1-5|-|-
TGTGCCAGCTCGGGCACAGGGATAAATCAGCCCCAGCATTTT
CASSGTGINQPQHF
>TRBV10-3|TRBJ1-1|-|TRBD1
TGTGCCATCAGTGATTCGTATTCTAAAGGGACAGGGGGCATTTCAAAGACTGAAGCTTTCTTT
CAISDSYSKGTGGISKTEAFF
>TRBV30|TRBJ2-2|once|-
TGTGCCTGCCCCGGGACACTAAACACCGGGGAGCTGTTTTTT
CACPGTLNTGELFF
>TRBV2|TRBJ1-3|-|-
TGTGCCTCCGGGGGGGGTGGAAACACCATATATTTT
CASGGGGNTIYF
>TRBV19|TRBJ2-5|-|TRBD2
TGTGCCAGTAGTACGACTAGCCTCGAGACCCAGTACTTC
CASSTTSLETQYF
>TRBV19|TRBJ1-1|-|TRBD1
TGTGCCGTGAGGGGGCTCATGAACACTGAAGCTTTCTTT
CAVRGLMNTEAFF
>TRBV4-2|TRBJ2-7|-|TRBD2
TGTGCCAGCAGCCAAGATAGGACTCTAGCGGGAGGGCCATCCTACGAGCAGTACTTC
CASSQDRTLAGGPSYEQYF
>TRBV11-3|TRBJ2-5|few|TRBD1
TGTGCCAGCAGCTCCGGACAGGAAGAGACCCAGTACTTC
CASSSGQEETQYF
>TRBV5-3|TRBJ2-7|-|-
TGTGCCAGAGGGAAGAGGGAGAAATCTGGCTACGAGCAGTACTTC
CARGKREKSGYEQYF